This T cell receptor beta chain was sequenced during a study of OX40 agonist ivuxolimab in advanced cancers. Concerning this clone itself: The antigen remains unidentified.

Study findings and constraints: Averaging showed that CD8+ T cells had more expanded clones than CD4+ did.

Repertoires were generated with immunoSEQ multiplex PCR, while TCRdb's copy carries only in-frame clones and drops some. The table shows 70,000 to 95,000 clones, with less than 90% occurring only once. CDR1 and CDR2 from the germline V gene are SGHNT and YENEEA. The CDR3 has 13 amino acids. Trimming stripped 2 bases from V and 4 bases from J, with 3 bases between. This sequence joins TRBV11-3 and TRBJ2-6; D uncertain. The TCR comes from an adult with an advanced solid tumor such as melanoma, head and neck, liver or kidney cancer. The material sequenced was CD4+ or CD8+ T cells sorted from blood, taken in a trial of the OX40 agonist ivuxolimab. The CDR3 sequence: CASSLSGANVLTF. In DNA form, the CDR3 reads TGTGCCAGCAGCTTATCGGGGGCCAACGTCCTGACTTTC.